This T cell receptor (beta chain) was identified during a study of T cells in Graves' hyperthyroidism and ophthalmopathy. Notes on the study in general: Most thyroid clonotypes that were expanded above 0.001 also turned up in blood. In the analysis, a 13 V-J model separated ophthalmopathy from stable hyperthyroidism.

This clonotype appeared once. Its antigen is not known. Per germline, CDR1 ENHRY and CDR2 SYGVKD. V was shortened by 4 bases and J by 1 base, with 8 bases between the two germline ends. The CDR3 contains 14 residues. TCR beta CDR3 regions were amplified from RNA transcripts. When the TCR CDR3 underwent first-round RT-PCR, the HTBI primer set was used. Each CDR3 protein gets one entry after TCRdb re-called the multiplex PCR reads with MiXCR. Of more than 500,000 distinct CDR3 sequences in the sample, 40% to 55% were seen once. The origin of this receptor is an adult woman with Graves' disease, either hyperthyroidism or ophthalmopathy (not recorded which). What was sequenced was peripheral blood or thyroid tissue (not recorded which). This rearrangement joins TRBV10-3 to TRBJ1-3, with D perhaps matching TRBD1 (5 bases). The CDR3 DNA follows: TGTGCCATCAGTGCCGCAGGGTCTGGAAACACCATATATTTT. Amino acids: CAISAAGSGNTIYF.